Listed here is a single T cell receptor beta chain. Per the germline V gene, CDR1 is MNHNS and CDR2 is SASEGT. This CDR3 spans 14 amino acids. J gave up 7 bases and V 1 base, and 2 bases lay outside the gene matches. This sample was taken from a study of blood T cell repertoires in COVID-19. Study in general: Italy, Spain and the United States were the sources of the convalescent and acute COVID-19 samples.

How the authors handled the data: By means of reference gene primer amplification, nucleated cell counts were estimated. Sequencing was performed with immunoSEQ multiplex PCR; in TCRdb, only in-frame clones are kept and a portion is missing. V, J and clone size reflect that table, while D and trimming were determined from the DNA. The data show 70,000 to 85,000 clones, around 80% seen once. The TCR sequence derives from a man older than 75 with active or convalescent COVID-19. This sequence joins TRBV6-1 and TRBJ2-5; 11 bases are a match to TRBD1. Sequenced: peripheral blood. The CDR3 reads CASSEVGQGGTQYF. CDR3 coding DNA: TGTGCCAGCAGTGAAGTGGGACAGGGGGGGACCCAGTACTTC.